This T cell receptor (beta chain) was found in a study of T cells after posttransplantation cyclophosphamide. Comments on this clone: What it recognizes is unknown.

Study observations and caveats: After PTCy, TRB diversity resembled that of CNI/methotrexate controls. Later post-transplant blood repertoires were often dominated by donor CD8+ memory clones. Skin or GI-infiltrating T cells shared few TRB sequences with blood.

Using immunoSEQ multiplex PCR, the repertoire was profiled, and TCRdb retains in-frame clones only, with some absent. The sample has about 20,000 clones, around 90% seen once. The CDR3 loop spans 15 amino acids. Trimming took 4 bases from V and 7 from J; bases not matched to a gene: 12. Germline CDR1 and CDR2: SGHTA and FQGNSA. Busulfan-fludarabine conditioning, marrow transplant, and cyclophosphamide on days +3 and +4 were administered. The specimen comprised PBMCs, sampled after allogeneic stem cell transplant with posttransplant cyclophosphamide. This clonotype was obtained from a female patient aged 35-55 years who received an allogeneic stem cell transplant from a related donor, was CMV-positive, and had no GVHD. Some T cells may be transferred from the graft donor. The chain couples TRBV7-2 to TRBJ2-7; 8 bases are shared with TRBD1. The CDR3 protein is CASSSPWRTGREQYF. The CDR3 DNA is TGTGCCAGCAGCTCCCCATGGAGGACAGGGAGGGAGCAGTACTTC.